What follows are 28 T cell receptor beta chains derived from one specimen sequenced in a study of monozygotic twins with inflammatory bowel disease. TCRdb re-called the 5' RACE reads and catalogs CDR3 proteins one per entry, DNA excluded. With some 450,000 distinct CDR3 sequences in the sample, the ten largest clones hold roughly 2.3%. The sequenced material came from blood. The receptors shown here come from a human donor with ulcerative colitis or Crohn's disease, or a healthy co-twin of an affected twin (not recorded which).

The rearrangement links TRBV18 to TRBJ1-1; TCRdb indicates TRBD1, and absent DNA this call remains unverified. This CDR3 region has 15 residues. Germline-derived CDR1 and CDR2 are KGHSH and LQKENI. CDR3 protein: CASTGQGAMNTEAFF.

The genes are TRBV6-2 or TRBV6-3 and TRBJ1-5. CDR1 is MNHEY, CDR2 SVGEGT, per germline. The CDR3 contains 14 residues. CDR3 residues: CASRDEELHQPQHF.

The gene calls are TRBV7-9 and TRBJ2-5. The CDR3 covers 12 residues. Germline V gives CDR1 SEHNR, CDR2 FQNEAQ (reference sequence). The CDR3 region is CASSFGQEAQYF.

The chain recombines TRBV29-1 with TRBJ1-2; the TRBD1 assignment by TCRdb is unverifiable without DNA. This CDR3 has 14 residues. CDR1 and CDR2 (germline): SQVTM, ANQGSEA. The CDR3: CSVEVPTGYYGYTF. Full variable domain (remainder filled in from reference TRBV29-1 and TRBJ1-2): SAVISQKPSRDICQRGTSLTIQCQVDSQVTMMFWYRQQPGQSLTLIATANQGSEATYESGFVIDKFPISRPNLTFSTLTVSNMSPEDSSIYLCSVEVPTGYYGYTFGSGTRLTVV.

This rearrangement joins TRBV7-9 to TRBJ2-7; TCRdb designates TRBD1, a call that cannot be tested without DNA. Germline V gives CDR1 SEHNR, CDR2 FQNEAQ (reference sequence). CDR3 length: 13 amino acids. The CDR3 spells CASSFLGTYEQYF.

V usage is TRBV11-2 and J usage is TRBJ2-1; TCRdb's D call, TRBD2, is unchecked because there is no DNA. The CDR3 runs to 16 residues. The germline V gene has CDR1 SGHAT and CDR2 FQNNGV. Here the CDR3 reads CASSLGGTPAGNEQFF.

The CDR3 reads CATSDLSGAGVNEQFF. The chain links TRBV24-1 to TRBJ2-1; TCRdb's D call of TRBD1 is untestable without DNA. Germline assignment: CDR1 KGHDR and CDR2 SFDVKD. The CDR3 is 16 residues long.

This rearrangement joins TRBV20-1 to TRBJ2-7; the TRBD2 assignment by TCRdb is unverifiable without DNA. CDR1 is DFQATT and CDR2 is SNEGSKA in the germline V gene (reference sequence). This CDR3 contains 11 residues. CDR3 protein: CSASSLYEQYF.

The chain carries TRBV6-1 and TRBJ2-7; TCRdb's D call of TRBD2 is untestable without DNA. Germline loops: CDR1 MNHNS, CDR2 SASEGT. This CDR3 region has 15 residues. This CDR3 is CASSKERLTPYEQYF.

V usage is TRBV18 and J usage is TRBJ2-3. CDR1 is KGHSH and CDR2 is LQKENI in the germline V gene. CDR3 length: 12 amino acids. The CDR3 here is CAGSPPSDTQYF.

This CDR3 is CASSMAGYQPQHF. V gene TRBV19 combines with J gene TRBJ1-5. The V gene's germline CDR1 is LNHDA and CDR2 SQIVND (reference sequence). The CDR3 has 13 amino acids.

The genes are TRBV20-1 and TRBJ1-5; TCRdb calls TRBD1, which cannot be checked without DNA. CDR1 and CDR2 from the germline V gene are DFQATT and SNEGSKA (reference sequence). The CDR3 is made up of 16 amino acids. This CDR3 is CSAKGQGTLSNQPQHF.

The rearrangement links TRBV7-2 to TRBJ2-1; TCRdb's D call, TRBD2, is unchecked because there is no DNA. This CDR3 comprises 15 residues. The germline CDR1 and CDR2 sequences are SGHTA and FQGNSA. The CDR3 region is CASSSPRTRVNEQFF.

V gene TRBV19 combines with J gene TRBJ1-5; TCRdb gives TRBD1 as the D gene, but with no DNA this cannot be confirmed. Germline lookup yields CDR1 LNHDA and CDR2 SQIVND (reference sequence). This CDR3 is built from 16 residues. The CDR3: CASSTTGTGYNQPQHF.

The rearrangement joins TRBV29-1 to TRBJ2-5; as DNA is missing, the TRBD1 call by TCRdb cannot be tested. Germline V lookup: CDR1 SQVTM, CDR2 ANQGSEA. CDR3 length: 13 residues. CDR3 protein: CSAQWGRGETQYF.

The chain has TRBV5-5 and TRBJ1-6; checking the TCRdb D call of TRBD1 is not possible without DNA. The CDR3 runs to 16 residues. CDR1 and CDR2 from the germline V gene are SGHKS and YYEKEE (reference sequence). The CDR3 sequence: CASSWGTGQYNSPLHF.

The genes are TRBV28 and TRBJ2-7; checking the TCRdb D call of TRBD2 is not possible without DNA. The germline V gene has CDR1 MDHEN and CDR2 SYDVKM. This CDR3 spans 15 amino acids. The CDR3 is CASTPGASGSYEQYF.

This sequence joins TRBV6-1 and TRBJ1-1. The CDR3 runs to 12 residues. Germline CDR1 is MNHNS and CDR2 is SASEGT. CDR3: CASIPINTEAFF.

The gene calls are TRBV5-1 and TRBJ2-1; TCRdb indicates TRBD2, and absent DNA this call remains unverified. CDR1 and CDR2 from the germline V gene are SGHRS and YFSETQ. The CDR3 has 15 residues. This chain's CDR3 is CASSLDAERYNEQFF.

This chain links TRBV20-1 with TRBJ2-7. The CDR3 extends over 15 amino acids. The germline gives CDR1 DFQATT, CDR2 SNEGSKA (reference sequence). CDR3 amino acids: CSADFSNLVTYEQYF.

CDR3 sequence: CASSPPGFGTEAFF. This chain joins TRBV5-5 and TRBJ1-1; the D gene TCRdb calls, TRBD1, cannot be checked with no DNA. The germline V gene encodes CDR1 SGHKS and CDR2 YYEKEE (reference sequence). This CDR3 has 14 residues.

The chain is built from TRBV7-2 and TRBJ2-1. Germline values: CDR1 SGHTA, CDR2 FQGNSA. The CDR3 covers 13 residues. The CDR3 region is CASSLDREDEQFF.

The genes are TRBV5-1 and TRBJ1-1; TCRdb's D call of TRBD1 is untestable without DNA. This CDR3 spans 14 amino acids. CDR1 is SGHRS, CDR2 YFSETQ, per germline. CDR3: CASSLGQGISEAFF.

The genes are TRBV5-6 and TRBJ1-2. The CDR3 is 14 residues long. CDR1 is SGHDT, CDR2 YYEEEE, per germline. CDR3 loop: CASSLGVGAYGYTF.

J is TRBJ1-3 and V is TRBV7-8. The CDR3 contains 17 residues. Germline V gene data show CDR1 as SGHVS and CDR2 as FQNEAQ. The CDR3 reads CASSLAVPVNSGNTIYF.

The rearrangement joins TRBV7-3 to TRBJ2-2; absent DNA, TCRdb's TRBD2 call cannot be checked. Germline V gene data show CDR1 as SGHTA and CDR2 as FQGTGA. CDR3 length: 16 residues. The CDR3 is CASSPRLAGGIGELFF.

The chain carries TRBV12-3 or TRBV12-4 and TRBJ1-4; the TRBD1 assignment by TCRdb is unverifiable without DNA. This CDR3 is built from 16 residues. The CDR3 loop reads CASSFRDPATNEKLFF.

The rearrangement links TRBV28 to TRBJ2-1; absent DNA, TCRdb's TRBD2 call cannot be checked. The germline V gene has CDR1 MDHEN and CDR2 SYDVKM. The CDR3 extends over 16 amino acids. Here the CDR3 reads CASSLSAAGGHNEQFF.